One and the same sample provided the 13 T cell receptor beta chains below, sequenced in a study of T cells after yellow fever vaccination. TCRdb analysed the 5' RACE reads with MiXCR anew, one entry per CDR3 protein. The sample consists of approximately 450,000 distinct CDR3 sequences, about 19% of them appearing once. The sequencing used PBMCs, collected before the yellow fever booster vaccination. The receptors stem from a man in his late teens or twenties who received the YFV17D yellow fever vaccine.

This clonotype was counted only a few times. V usage is TRBV6-6 and J usage is TRBJ1-1, with D tentatively TRBD1 (5 bases). This CDR3 has 16 amino acids. CDR1 is MNHNY, CDR2 SVGAGI, per germline (reference sequence). Trimming stripped 5 bases from V and 4 bases from J, with 20 bases between. The CDR3 DNA is TGTGCCAGCAGTACGGGCCCCAGGGCCACCTTCACTGAAGCTTTCTTT. It encodes CASSTGPRATFTEAFF.

This clonotype was seen only a few times. The chain combines TRBV4-3 with TRBJ2-3, with D maybe TRBD2 (6 bases). V was clipped by 3 bases and J by 8 bases, with 12 bases between them. This CDR3 spans 13 amino acids. Germline V gene sequence: CDR1 LGHNA, CDR2 YSLEER. The CDR3 reads CASSQTFGGTQYF. The CDR3 DNA is TGCGCCAGCAGCCAGACTTTCGGGGGTACGCAGTATTTT.

This chain links TRBV7-2 with TRBJ2-1; no clear D gene. There are 11 residues in the CDR3. Germline V lookup: CDR1 SGHTA, CDR2 FQGNSA. The V gene lost 4 bases and the J gene lost 8 bases, with 6 bases spanning the gap. Written as DNA, the CDR3 is TGTGCCAGCAGCTCAGGTTATGAGCAGTTCTTC. It codes for CASSSGYEQFF.

CDR3 amino acids: CSARDPMTLAERETQYF. In nucleotides, the CDR3 is TGCAGTGCTAGAGATCCCATGACACTAGCCGAGCGAGAGACCCAGTACTTC. The chain recombines TRBV20-1 with TRBJ2-5; a possible D gene is TRBD2 (6 bases). V shed 0 bases and J shed 4 bases, with 21 bases lying between them. Germline lookup yields CDR1 DFQATT and CDR2 SNEGSKA (reference sequence). CDR3 length: 17 residues.

J is TRBJ2-5 and V is TRBV4-2; D not resolved. Deletions cut 4 bases from V and 4 bases from J, with 4 bases between. This CDR3 region has 11 residues. Looked up from germline, CDR1 is LGHNA and CDR2 is YNFKEQ. The CDR3 coding sequence is TGTGCCAGCAGCCGTGCAGAGACCCAGTACTTC. Its protein product is CASSRAETQYF.

This sequence joins TRBV18 and TRBJ1-1; D is perhaps TRBD1 (5 bases). V was clipped by 1 base and J by 5 bases, with 14 bases between them. This CDR3 contains 15 residues. The germline gives CDR1 KGHSH, CDR2 LQKENI. For the CDR3, the DNA is TGTGCCAGCTCACCACTGGCAGGGTTAGGAACTGAAGCTTTCTTT. Protein product: CASSPLAGLGTEAFF.

V usage is TRBV20-1 and J usage is TRBJ1-1; no firm D call. This CDR3 spans 13 amino acids. V lost 6 bases, J lost 0 bases, and 11 bases lay in between. The germline V gene has CDR1 DFQATT and CDR2 SNEGSKA (reference sequence). Here the CDR3 reads CSAKTVMNTEAFF. CDR3 bases: TGCAGTGCAAAGACCGTTATGAACACTGAAGCTTTCTTT.

Only a few counts were recorded for this clonotype. The chain joins TRBV7-2 to TRBJ2-1; D unresolved. V was pared by 2 bases and J by 0 bases, with 8 bases between. The germline gives CDR1 SGHTA, CDR2 FQGNSA. CDR3 length: 15 residues. The CDR3 nucleotides read TGTGCCAGCAGCTTAAGGTCAACCTCCTACAATGAGCAGTTCTTC. Translating gives CASSLRSTSYNEQFF.

V and J are TRBV29-1 and TRBJ2-3; D possibly matches TRBD1 or TRBD2 (5 bases each). Germline lookup yields CDR1 SQVTM and CDR2 ANQGSEA. The CDR3 is 13 residues long. The germline V and J ends were trimmed by 8 bases and 2 bases, with 14 bases remaining between them. CDR3 sequence (DNA): TGCAGCTCCCGGGGCCGGCACACAGATACGCAGTATTTT. This translates into CSSRGRHTDTQYF.

This clonotype was observed a few times. The V and J genes are TRBV12-3 or TRBV12-4 and TRBJ1-1; a weak D match, TRBD1 (5 bases). The V gene lost 6 bases and the J gene lost 4 bases, with 15 bases spanning the gap. The CDR3 is 14 amino acids. The chain's CDR3 is CASRGDGGVTEAFF. Here the CDR3 DNA reads TGTGCCAGCAGGGGGGATGGGGGGGTCACTGAAGCTTTCTTT.

This clonotype was seen only a few times. The chain uses TRBV5-1 and TRBJ2-3; D remains ambiguous. Per germline, CDR1 SGHRS and CDR2 YFSETQ. V was pared by 0 bases and J by 1 base, with 12 bases between. The CDR3 has 16 residues. The CDR3 loop is CASSLATGRRTDTQYF. CDR3 coding DNA: TGCGCCAGCAGCTTGGCCACCGGGCGACGCACAGATACGCAGTATTTT. The whole variable domain, filled in from reference TRBV5-1 and TRBJ2-3, reads KAGVTQTPRYLIKTRGQQVTLSCSPISGHRSVSWYQQTPGQGLQFLFEYFSETQRNKGNFPGRFSGRQFSNSRSEMNVSTLELGDSALYLCASSLATGRRTDTQYFGPGTRLTVL.

The chain employs TRBV7-9 and TRBJ2-1, with 13 bases identical to TRBD2. CDR1 is SEHNR, CDR2 FQNEAQ, per germline (reference sequence). After removal of 5 bases from V and 8 bases from J, the junction contained 9 bases not matched to a gene. This CDR3 has 16 residues. In DNA form, the CDR3 reads TGTGCCAGCAGCCATCCACTAGCGGGGGGGATCGATGAGCAGTTCTTC. Its protein is CASSHPLAGGIDEQFF.

This clonotype was observed a handful of times. The chain joins TRBV4-2 to TRBJ2-7; 9 bases agree with TRBD1. Losses at the gene ends were 6 bases for V and 3 bases for J; bases not matched to a gene: 9. The CDR3 runs 15 residues. CDR1 and CDR2 (germline): LGHNA, YNFKEQ. The CDR3 DNA reads as TGTGCCAGCAGTCCTCTTCCGGGACAGGGCTACGAGCAGTACTTC. It is translated as CASSPLPGQGYEQYF.